The rows below give T cell receptor beta chains drawn from one sample of a study of T cells in Graves' hyperthyroidism and ophthalmopathy. A single record per CDR3 protein comes from TCRdb applying MiXCR to the multiplex PCR reads. The table shows some 600,000 distinct CDR3 sequences, with 46% occurring only once. The sequenced sample was peripheral blood or thyroid tissue (not recorded which). Receptor source: a woman aged 18 to 35 with Graves' hyperthyroidism. Both conserved end residues are part of each CDR3. A D gene is named only where the DNA matches it firmly. Only part of the rows carry a size: once, few, many, or a class if the clone is expanded.

D | size | J | V | CDR3 | DNA
TRBD1 | . | TRBJ1-4 | TRBV6-5 | CASSSDRGLNNEKLLF | TGTGCCAGCAGTTCGGACAGGGGGCTGAATAATGAAAAACTGCTTTTT
. | few | TRBJ1-5 | TRBV2 | CASSEGQGSNQPQHF | TGTGCCAGCAGTGAGGGGCAGGGTAGCAATCAGCCCCAGCATTTT
. | . | TRBJ1-2 | TRBV9 | CASSLGKDGYTF | TGTGCCAGCAGTTTAGGGAAGGATGGCTACACCTTC
TRBD1 | . | TRBJ1-1 | TRBV7-9 | CASSQALRAGGTEAFF | TGTGCCAGCAGCCAAGCTTTAAGGGCAGGGGGCACTGAAGCTTTCTTT
. | . | TRBJ2-7 | TRBV25-1 | CASSGVSGLSHEQYF | TGTGCCAGCAGCGGGGTTTCAGGACTTTCACACGAGCAGTACTTC
. | many | TRBJ2-7 | TRBV7-8 | CASSLNGGSSYEQYF | TGTGCCAGCAGCTTAAACGGAGGGTCCTCCTACGAGCAGTACTTC
. | few | TRBJ2-7 | TRBV25-1 | CASSRGGRGYEQYF | TGTGCCAGCAGCCGTGGGGGTCGAGGATACGAGCAGTACTTC
. | few | TRBJ2-5 | TRBV7-9 | CASSSGTSQETQYF | TGTGCCAGCAGCTCGGGGACTTCCCAAGAGACCCAGTACTTC
. | few | TRBJ1-4 | TRBV2 | CASSDDITTNEKLFF | TGTGCCAGCAGTGATGACATCACAACTAATGAAAAACTGTTTTTT
TRBD1 | many | TRBJ1-2 | TRBV14 | CASSQLWTGLGYTF | TGTGCCAGCAGCCAATTATGGACAGGTCTCGGCTACACCTTC